This entry concerns a single T cell receptor beta chain. This CDR3 contains 16 residues. CDR1 and CDR2 (germline): SGHRS, YFSETQ. Trimming shortened V by 3 bases and J by 2 bases, and 16 bases separated the two germline ends. These data come from a study of T cell responses to AZD1222 COVID-19 vaccine. The method was immunoSEQ multiplex PCR; TCRdb's version includes in-frame clones alone and lacks a portion of them. The sample has around 120,000 clones; 90% to 95% are singletons. The specimen was peripheral blood, collected on day 0 of AZD1222 vaccination. The gene calls are TRBV5-1 and TRBJ2-3, with D uncertain. This clonotype was sampled from an adult in good health. The CDR3 DNA sequence: TGCGCCAGCAGCTCCGTTTCCGGGTTGCTCACAGATACGCAGTATTTT. It translates to CASSSVSGLLTDTQYF.